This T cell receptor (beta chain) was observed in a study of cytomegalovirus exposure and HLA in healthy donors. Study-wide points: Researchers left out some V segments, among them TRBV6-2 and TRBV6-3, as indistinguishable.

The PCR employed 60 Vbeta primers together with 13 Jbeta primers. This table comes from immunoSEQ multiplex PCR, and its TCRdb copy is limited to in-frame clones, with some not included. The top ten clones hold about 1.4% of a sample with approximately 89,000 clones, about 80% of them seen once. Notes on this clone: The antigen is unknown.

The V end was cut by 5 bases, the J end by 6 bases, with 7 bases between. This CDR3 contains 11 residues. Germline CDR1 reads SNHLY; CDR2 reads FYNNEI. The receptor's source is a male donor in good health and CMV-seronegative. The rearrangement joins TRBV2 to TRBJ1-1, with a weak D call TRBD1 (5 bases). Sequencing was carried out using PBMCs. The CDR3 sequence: CASSQTAEAFF. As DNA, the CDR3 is TGTGCCAGCAGTCAGACAGCTGAAGCTTTCTTT.